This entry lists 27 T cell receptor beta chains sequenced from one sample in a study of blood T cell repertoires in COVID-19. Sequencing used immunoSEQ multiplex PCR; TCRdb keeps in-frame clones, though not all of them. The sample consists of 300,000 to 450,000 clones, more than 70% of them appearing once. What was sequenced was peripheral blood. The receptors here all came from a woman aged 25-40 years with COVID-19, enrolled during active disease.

The CDR3 region has the DNA TGTGCCAGCTCACCTTACTTCGTACCCGGACTAGCGGGAGTTGGTGAGCAGTTCTTC. As protein: CASSPYFVPGLAGVGEQFF. V usage is TRBV18 and J usage is TRBJ2-1; 13 bases match TRBD2. The germline gives CDR1 KGHSH, CDR2 LQKENI. V trimming: 3 bases; J trimming: 9 bases; junction bases outside the gene matches: 17. The CDR3 runs 19 residues.

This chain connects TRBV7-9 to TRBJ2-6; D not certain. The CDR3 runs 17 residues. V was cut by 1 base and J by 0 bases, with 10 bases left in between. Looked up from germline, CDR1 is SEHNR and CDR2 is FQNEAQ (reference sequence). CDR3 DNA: TGTGCCAGCAGCTTAGGAGGAGCCGGCTCTGGGGCCAACGTCCTGACTTTC. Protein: CASSLGGAGSGANVLTF.

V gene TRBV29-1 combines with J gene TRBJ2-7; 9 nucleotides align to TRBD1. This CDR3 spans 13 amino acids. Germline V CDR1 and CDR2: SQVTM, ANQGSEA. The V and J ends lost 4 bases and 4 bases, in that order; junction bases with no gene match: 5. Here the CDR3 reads CSVVGTGSYEQYF. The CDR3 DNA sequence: TGCAGCGTTGTGGGGACAGGGAGTTACGAGCAGTACTTC.

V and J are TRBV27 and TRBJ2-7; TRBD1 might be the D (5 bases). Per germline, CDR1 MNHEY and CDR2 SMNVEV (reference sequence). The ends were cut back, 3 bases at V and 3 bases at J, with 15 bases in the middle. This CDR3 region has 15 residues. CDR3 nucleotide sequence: TGTGCCAGCAGTTTGACAGCCGGCCCGTTCTACGAGCAGTACGTC. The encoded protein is CASSLTAGPFYEQYV.

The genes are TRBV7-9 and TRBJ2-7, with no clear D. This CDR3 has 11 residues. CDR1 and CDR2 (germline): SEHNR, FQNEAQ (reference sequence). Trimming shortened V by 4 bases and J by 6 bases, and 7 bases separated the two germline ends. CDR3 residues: CASSSYGEQYF. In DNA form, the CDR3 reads TGTGCCAGCAGCTCCTACGGCGAGCAGTACTTC.

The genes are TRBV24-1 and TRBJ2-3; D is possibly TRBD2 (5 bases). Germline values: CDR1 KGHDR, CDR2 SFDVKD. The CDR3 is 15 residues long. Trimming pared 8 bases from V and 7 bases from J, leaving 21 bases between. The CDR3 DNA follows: TGTGCCACCATGACCCCCGGAACGGCGGGTTATACGCAGTATTTT. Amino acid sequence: CATMTPGTAGYTQYF.

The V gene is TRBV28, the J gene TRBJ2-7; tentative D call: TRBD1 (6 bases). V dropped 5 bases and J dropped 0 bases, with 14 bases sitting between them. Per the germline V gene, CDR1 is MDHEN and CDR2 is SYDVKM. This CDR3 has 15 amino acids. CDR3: CASSPTGLSSYEQYV. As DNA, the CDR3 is TGTGCCAGCAGTCCGACAGGACTGAGCTCCTACGAGCAGTACGTC.

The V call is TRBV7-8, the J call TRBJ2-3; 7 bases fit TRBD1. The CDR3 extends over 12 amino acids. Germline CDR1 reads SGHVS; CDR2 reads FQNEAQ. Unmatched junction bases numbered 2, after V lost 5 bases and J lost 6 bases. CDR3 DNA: TGTGCCAGCAGCCCCAGGGGGGATACGCAGTATTTT. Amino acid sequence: CASSPRGDTQYF.

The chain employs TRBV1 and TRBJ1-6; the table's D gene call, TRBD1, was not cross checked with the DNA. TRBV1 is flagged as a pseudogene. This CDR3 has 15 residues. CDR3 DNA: TGCACCAGCAGCGAAGGAGACAGGGGAGGTTCACCCCTCCACTTT. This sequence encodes CTSSEGDRGGSPLHF.

The CDR3 sequence is CATRSPGDDTYNEQFF. As DNA, the CDR3 is TGTGCCACCAGATCACCGGGAGACGACACCTACAATGAGCAGTTCTTC. This rearrangement joins TRBV15 to TRBJ2-1; TRBD2 is a possible D gene (6 bases). Germline V lookup: CDR1 LNHNV, CDR2 YYDKDF (reference sequence). The CDR3 extends over 16 amino acids. Trimming cost V 6 bases and J 2 bases, with 17 bases left between them.

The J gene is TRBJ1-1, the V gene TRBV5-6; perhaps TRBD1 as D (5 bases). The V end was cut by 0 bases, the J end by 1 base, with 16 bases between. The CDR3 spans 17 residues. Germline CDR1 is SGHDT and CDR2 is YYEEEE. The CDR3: CASSLDRGGVENTEAFF. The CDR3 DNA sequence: TGTGCCAGCAGCTTGGATAGGGGAGGAGTGGAGAACACTGAAGCTTTCTTT.

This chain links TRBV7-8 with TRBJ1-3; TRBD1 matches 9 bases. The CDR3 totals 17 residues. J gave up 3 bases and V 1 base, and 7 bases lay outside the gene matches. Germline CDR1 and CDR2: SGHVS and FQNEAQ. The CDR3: CASSLGFWTGDGNTIYF. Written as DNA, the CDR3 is TGTGCCAGCAGCTTAGGGTTTTGGACAGGGGATGGAAACACCATATATTTT.

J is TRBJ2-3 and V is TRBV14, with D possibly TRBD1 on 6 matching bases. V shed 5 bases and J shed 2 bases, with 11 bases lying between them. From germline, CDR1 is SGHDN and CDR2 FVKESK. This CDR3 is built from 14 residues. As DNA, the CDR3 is TGTGCCAGCAGCGCCGGGACATTCACAGATACGCAGTATTTT. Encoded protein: CASSAGTFTDTQYF.

The CDR3 is CASSQDHGTAREAFF. DNA for the CDR3: TGCGCCAGCAGCCAAGACCACGGGACAGCCCGTGAAGCTTTCTTT. The V and J genes are TRBV4-1 and TRBJ1-1, with 7 nucleotides matching TRBD1. J gave up 7 bases and V 0 bases, and 8 bases lay outside the gene matches. Germline V lookup: CDR1 MGHRA, CDR2 YSYEKL. The CDR3 runs 15 residues.

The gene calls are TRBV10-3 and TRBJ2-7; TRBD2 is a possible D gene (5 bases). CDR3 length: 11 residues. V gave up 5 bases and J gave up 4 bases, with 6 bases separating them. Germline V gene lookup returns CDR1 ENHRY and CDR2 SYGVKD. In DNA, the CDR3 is TGTGCCATCAGTCGGGATTACGAGCAGTACTTC. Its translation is CAISRDYEQYF.

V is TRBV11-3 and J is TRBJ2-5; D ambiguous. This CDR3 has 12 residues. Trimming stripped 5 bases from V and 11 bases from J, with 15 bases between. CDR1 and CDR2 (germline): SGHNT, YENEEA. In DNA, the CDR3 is TGTGCCAGCAGCCCCGACACCACACCACAGTACTTC. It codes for CASSPDTTPQYF.

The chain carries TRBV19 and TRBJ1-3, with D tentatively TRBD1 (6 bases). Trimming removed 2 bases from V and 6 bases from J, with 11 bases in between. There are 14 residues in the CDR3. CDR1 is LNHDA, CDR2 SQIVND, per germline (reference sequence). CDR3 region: CASSITQGPNTIYF. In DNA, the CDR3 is TGTGCCAGTAGTATAACACAGGGCCCAAACACCATATATTTT.

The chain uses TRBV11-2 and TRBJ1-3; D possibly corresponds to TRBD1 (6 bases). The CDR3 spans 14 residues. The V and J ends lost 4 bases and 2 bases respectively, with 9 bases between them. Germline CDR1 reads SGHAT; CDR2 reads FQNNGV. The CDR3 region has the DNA TGTGCCAGCAGCTCCGGGACAACTGGAAACACCATATATTTT. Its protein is CASSSGTTGNTIYF. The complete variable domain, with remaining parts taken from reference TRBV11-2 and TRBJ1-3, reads EAGVAQSPRYKIIEKRQSVAFWCNPISGHATLYWYQQILGQGPKLLIQFQNNGVVDDSQLPKDRFSAERLKGVDSTLKIQPAKLEDSAVYLCASSSGTTGNTIYFGEGSWLTVV.

Here the CDR3 DNA reads TGTGCCAGCAGCTTCCTGCCCTACCGTGGGACTAGCAAATACGAGCAGTACGTC. It yields the protein CASSFLPYRGTSKYEQYV. This chain links TRBV14 with TRBJ2-7; TRBD2 agrees at 9 bases. Per the germline V gene, CDR1 is SGHDN and CDR2 is FVKESK. The length of the CDR3 is 18 residues. J was trimmed by 4 bases and V by 5 bases; bases with no gene match: 18.

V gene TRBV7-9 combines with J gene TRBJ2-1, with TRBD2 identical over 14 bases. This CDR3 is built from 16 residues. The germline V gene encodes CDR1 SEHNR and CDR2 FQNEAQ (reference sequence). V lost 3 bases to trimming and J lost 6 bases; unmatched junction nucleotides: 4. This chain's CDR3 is CASSLPGLAGVNEQFF. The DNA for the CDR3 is TGTGCCAGCAGCTTGCCGGGACTAGCGGGAGTCAATGAGCAGTTCTTC.

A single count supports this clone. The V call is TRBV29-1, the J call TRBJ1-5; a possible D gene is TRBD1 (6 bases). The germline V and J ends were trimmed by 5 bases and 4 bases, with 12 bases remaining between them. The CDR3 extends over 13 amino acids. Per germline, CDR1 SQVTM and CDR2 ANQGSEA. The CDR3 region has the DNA TGCAGCGTTTCGGACAGCCTAAATCAGCCCCAGCATTTT. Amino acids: CSVSDSLNQPQHF.

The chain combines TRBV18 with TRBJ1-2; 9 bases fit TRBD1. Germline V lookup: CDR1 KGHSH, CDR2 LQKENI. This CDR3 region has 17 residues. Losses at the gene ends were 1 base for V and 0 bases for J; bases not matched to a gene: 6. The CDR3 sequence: CASSPRTGAETNYGYTF. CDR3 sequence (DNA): TGTGCCAGCTCACCACGGACAGGGGCAGAGACTAACTATGGCTACACCTTC.

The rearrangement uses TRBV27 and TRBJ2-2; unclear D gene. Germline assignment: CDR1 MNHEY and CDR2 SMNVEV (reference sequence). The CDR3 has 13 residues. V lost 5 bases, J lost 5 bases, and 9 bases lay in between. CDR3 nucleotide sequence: TGTGCCAGCAGTCCCTATACGACCGGGGAGCTGTTTTTT. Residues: CASSPYTTGELFF.

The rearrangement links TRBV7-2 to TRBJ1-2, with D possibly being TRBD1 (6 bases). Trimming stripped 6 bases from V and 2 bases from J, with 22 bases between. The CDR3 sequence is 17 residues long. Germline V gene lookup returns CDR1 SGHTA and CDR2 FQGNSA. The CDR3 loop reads CASSQGQGVNVNYGYTF. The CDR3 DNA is TGTGCCAGCAGTCAGGGGCAGGGTGTGAACGTCAACTATGGCTACACCTTC.

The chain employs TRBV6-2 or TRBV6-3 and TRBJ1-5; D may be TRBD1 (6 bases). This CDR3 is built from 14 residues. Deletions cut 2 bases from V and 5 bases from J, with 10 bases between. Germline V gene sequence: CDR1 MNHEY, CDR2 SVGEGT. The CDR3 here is CASSYGDIYQPQHF. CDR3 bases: TGTGCCAGCAGTTACGGGGACATTTATCAGCCCCAGCATTTT.

CDR3 DNA sequence: TGCGCCAGCAGCTTCGGCGGTAGCGGGGGGGGAGAGACCCAGTACTTC. As protein: CASSFGGSGGGETQYF. The V gene is TRBV5-1, the J gene TRBJ2-5, with 11 bases that match TRBD2. The CDR3 extends over 16 amino acids. Germline CDR1 and CDR2: SGHRS and YFSETQ. The V gene end was trimmed by 2 bases and the J gene end by 4 bases; junction bases not matched to a gene: 7.

The CDR3 bases are TGTGCCAGCAGCCCCTTCCAGGGGTCCTACGAGCAGTACGTC. Protein product: CASSPFQGSYEQYV. V gene TRBV3-1 (or the pseudogene TRBV3-2) combines with J gene TRBJ2-7; maybe TRBD1 (6 bases). Between the trimmed V and J ends, which lost 4 bases and 1 base, there was a span of 11 bases. In germline, CDR1 is LGHDT, CDR2 YNNKEL (reference sequence). This CDR3 is built from 14 residues.